The 16 T cell receptor beta chains reported below all come from one sample, sequenced in a study of T-cell reconstitution after alpha-beta-depleted transplantation in children (dated by TCRdb to about 2016). Library preparation employed PCR. For sequencing, an Illumina HiSeq 2500 was employed. Molecular barcoding was employed in the preparation of TCR libraries, with unique molecular identifiers being used to normalize TCRbeta repertoire quantification. The public reads were reprocessed in TCRdb via fastp at Q25 and MiXCR, keeping in-frame beta chains. Each CDR3 protein gets just one entry, which takes the most common genes and DNA from the rows behind it. The sample yields about 460,000 distinct CDR3 sequences; more than 9.5% were counted once. The ten largest clones capture about 15% of the sample. According to the study, the label for this sample's treatment or condition signals: allogeneic hematopoietic cell transplantation with graft depleted of TCRalphabeta T cells and CD19 B cells.

This specimen consisted of PBMCs, mostly from graft donor cells, obtained 180 days after TCRalphabeta/CD19-depleted stem cell transplant. Every receptor here comes from a female patient aged 2-10 years who had a stem cell transplant for aplastic anemia, so the T cells may come from the graft donor.

The chain uses TRBV6-1 and TRBJ2-7, with 7 bases identical to TRBD2. Germline-derived CDR1 and CDR2 are MNHNS and SASEGT. V dropped 7 bases and J dropped 2; count of bases not matched to a gene: 17. This CDR3 is 17 amino acids long. The CDR3 spells CASIPSPMAREPYEQYV. CDR3 nucleotide sequence: TGTGCCAGCATCCCCTCCCCGATGGCGCGGGAGCCCTACGAGCAGTACGTC.

The chain joins TRBV12-3 or TRBV12-4 to TRBJ1-4, with TRBD1 as a possible D gene (5 bases). The CDR3 contains 14 residues. V was trimmed by 4 bases and J by 8 bases, leaving 14 bases between them. CDR3: CASSSWQPGEKLFF. The CDR3 DNA reads as TGTGCCAGCAGTTCATGGCAGCCAGGGGAAAAACTGTTTTTT.

This clonotype was observed a few times. The chain carries TRBV7-9 and TRBJ2-3; unclear D gene. This CDR3 has 15 amino acids. V was shortened by 1 base and J by 4 bases, with 12 bases between the two germline ends. Germline assignment: CDR1 SEHNR and CDR2 FQNEAQ (reference sequence). The CDR3 spells CASSLVPSLPDTQYF. The CDR3 nucleotides are TGTGCCAGCAGCTTAGTTCCCTCCCTCCCAGATACGCAGTATTTT.

As concerns this clonotype: A much larger clone lies a single base off, so this may be a read error. The genes are TRBV10-1 and TRBJ2-1; 13 bases match TRBD2. V lost 3 bases and J lost 9; bases outside the gene matches: 5. Germline V CDR1 and CDR2: WNHNN, SYGVQD (reference sequence). The CDR3 runs 15 residues. The CDR3 reads CASSDTSGRACEQFF. CDR3 DNA sequence: TGCGCCAGCAGTGATACTAGCGGGAGGGCTTGTGAGCAGTTCTTC.

This clonotype was counted ten times or more. The CDR3 DNA reads TGTGCCAGCAGCAAGGACAGGGCCGGCACTGAAGCTTTCTTT. As protein: CASSKDRAGTEAFF. The chain joins TRBV5-6 to TRBJ1-1; 8 positions match TRBD1. There are 14 residues in the CDR3. Per the germline V gene, CDR1 is SGHDT and CDR2 is YYEEEE. V lost 4 bases and J lost 4; bases outside the gene matches: 6.

The chain carries TRBV7-9 and TRBJ2-7; tentatively, D is TRBD2 (5 bases). V was cut by 2 bases and J by 3 bases, with 8 bases left in between. The CDR3 runs to 13 residues. Per germline, CDR1 SEHNR and CDR2 FQNEAQ (reference sequence). The CDR3 is CASSLIGNYEQYV. CDR3 nucleotides: TGTGCCAGCAGCTTAATCGGGAACTACGAGCAGTACGTC.

This clonotype was detected only a few times. The CDR3 loop reads CASSQDLRRHNEQFF. The CDR3 region has the DNA TGTGCCAGCAGCCAAGATCTGCGGCGACACAATGAGCAGTTCTTC. The chain joins TRBV14 to TRBJ2-1; D uncertain. The CDR3 consists of 15 residues. Germline V gene sequence: CDR1 SGHDN, CDR2 FVKESK. V was trimmed by 0 bases and J by 5 bases, leaving 11 bases between them.

In its sample, this clonotype was seen a few times. V gene TRBV6-5 combines with J gene TRBJ1-1; D ambiguous. CDR1 MNHEY and CDR2 SVGAGI come from the germline V gene. The CDR3 has 13 residues. V was shortened by 2 bases and J by 8 bases, with 12 bases between the two germline ends. Here the CDR3 reads CASSYGPKLEAFF. For the CDR3, the DNA is TGTGCCAGCAGTTACGGGCCTAAGCTAGAAGCTTTCTTT.

V gene TRBV4-3 combines with J gene TRBJ2-5; D is ambiguous. Trimming pared 0 bases from V and 2 bases from J, leaving 10 bases between. The CDR3 contains 15 residues. Per germline, CDR1 LGHNA and CDR2 YSLEER. CDR3 in amino acids: CASSQDLVNQETQYF. CDR3 DNA: TGCGCCAGCAGCCAAGATCTTGTTAATCAAGAGACCCAGTACTTC.

This clonotype was found a few times. This chain uses TRBV6-1 with TRBJ2-7; D possibly corresponds to TRBD2 (6 bases). Germline CDR1 and CDR2: MNHNS and SASEGT. Trimming took 2 bases from V and 5 from J, leaving 22 bases between them. This CDR3 is built from 17 residues. CDR3 DNA: TGTGCCAGCAGTGAATTAAGCTGGAGGGAGCGAGAAGACGAGCAGTACTTC. This encodes CASSELSWREREDEQYF.

V and J are TRBV9 and TRBJ2-3; possible D gene TRBD2, 6 bases. V lost 3 bases and J lost 0, with 29 bases in between. Germline assignment: CDR1 SGDLS and CDR2 YYNGEE. The CDR3 totals 21 residues. DNA of the CDR3: TGTGCCAGCAGCGAGGGGCCAGGATTGCGCTTCGCGGGAACGAGCACAGATACGCAGTATTTT. This translates into CASSEGPGLRFAGTSTDTQYF.

This clonotype came up many times. V usage is TRBV7-2 and J usage is TRBJ2-3; D unresolved. V was clipped by 1 base and J by 6 bases, with 11 bases between them. Germline values: CDR1 SGHTA, CDR2 FQGNSA. The CDR3 contains 14 residues. CDR3: CASSLGAGGDTQYF. CDR3 nucleotide sequence: TGTGCCAGCAGCTTAGGAGCAGGTGGTGATACGCAGTATTTT.

This clonotype was seen only a few times. The chain uses TRBV28 and TRBJ2-7, with D perhaps matching TRBD1 (6 bases). V shed 6 bases and J shed 2 bases, with 14 bases lying between them. Germline CDR1 is MDHEN and CDR2 is SYDVKM. This CDR3 has 14 amino acids. CDR3 loop: CASSPGTQTYEQYV. The CDR3 region has the DNA TGTGCCAGCAGCCCCGGGACACAGACCTACGAGCAGTACGTC.

Comments on this clonotype: A read error may be the cause here, since a much bigger clone is one base away. This chain links TRBV9 with TRBJ2-3, with D possibly TRBD2 on 6 matching bases. This CDR3 region has 16 residues. Trimming shortened V by 3 bases and J by 2 bases, and 16 bases separated the two germline ends. Germline V gives CDR1 SGDLS, CDR2 YYNGEE. In nucleotides, the CDR3 is TGTGCCAGCAGCGGTATAGCGGCAGACCTCACAGATACGCAGTATTTT. It translates to CASSGIAADLTDTQYF. The full variable domain, its missing parts supplied by reference TRBV9 and TRBJ2-3, is DSGVTQTPKHLITATGQRVTLRCSPRSGDLSVYWYQQSLDQGLQFLIQYYNGEERAKGNILERFSAQQFPDLHSELNLSSLELGDSALYFCASSGIAADLTDTQYFGPGTRLTVL.

This clonotype was counted ten times or more. V and J are TRBV6-1 and TRBJ2-2; D uncertain. With 8 bases removed from V and 1 base from J, the gap between germline ends came to 11 bases. The length of the CDR3 is 14 residues. Germline CDR1 is MNHNS and CDR2 is SASEGT. The chain's CDR3 is CASAYGVNTGELFF. CDR3 sequence (DNA): TGTGCCAGCGCCTACGGAGTGAACACCGGGGAGCTGTTTTTT.

This clonotype was observed a handful of times. This chain joins TRBV6-2 or TRBV6-3 and TRBJ2-1, with 10 bases that match TRBD2. The V segment lost 0 bases and the J segment 0 bases; nucleotides outside the gene matches: 11. CDR3 size: 20 residues. Per germline, CDR1 MNHEY and CDR2 SVGEGT. CDR3 amino acids: CASSYSRGGSGRLSYNEQFF. The CDR3 nucleotides read TGTGCCAGCAGTTACTCGCGAGGGGGTAGCGGGAGGCTCTCCTACAATGAGCAGTTCTTC.